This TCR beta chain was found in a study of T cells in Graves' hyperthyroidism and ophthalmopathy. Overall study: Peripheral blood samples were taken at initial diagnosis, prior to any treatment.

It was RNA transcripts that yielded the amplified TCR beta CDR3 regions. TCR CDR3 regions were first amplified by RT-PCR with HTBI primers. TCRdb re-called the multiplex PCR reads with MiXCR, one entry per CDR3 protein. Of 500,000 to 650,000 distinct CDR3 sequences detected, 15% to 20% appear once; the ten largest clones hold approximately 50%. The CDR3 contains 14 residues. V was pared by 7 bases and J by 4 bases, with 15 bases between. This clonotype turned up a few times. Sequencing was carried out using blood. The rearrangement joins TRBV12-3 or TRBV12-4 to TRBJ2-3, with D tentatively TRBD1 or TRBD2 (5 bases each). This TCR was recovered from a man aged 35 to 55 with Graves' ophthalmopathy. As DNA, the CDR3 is TGTGCCAGCATGAGGGGTCTTGGGGCAGATACGCAGTATTTT. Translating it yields CASMRGLGADTQYF.